This TCR beta chain is drawn from a study of cytomegalovirus exposure and HLA in healthy donors. Study context: Early release data held approximately 81 million unique TCRs from HLA-typed donors.

Turning to this clone: Its antigen is as yet unknown.

The PCR contained 60 Vbeta and 13 Jbeta primers. The method was immunoSEQ multiplex PCR; TCRdb's version includes in-frame clones alone and lacks a portion of them. Seen here are approximately 170,000 clones, 60% to 85% observed once, and the top ten hold around 7%. Healthy people donating bone marrow made up the donors. The V and J ends lost 5 bases and 4 bases respectively, with 11 bases between them. From germline, CDR1 is SEHNR and CDR2 FQNEAQ (reference sequence). This CDR3 has 13 amino acids. Study-wide findings and caveats: Being productive about 87% or about 30% of the time was typical of most TCR beta V segments in an earlier analysis.

The receptor comes from a woman aged 40 to 55 in good health and CMV-seropositive. Input material: PBMCs. The chain has TRBV7-9 and TRBJ1-1; possible D gene TRBD1, 6 bases. CDR3 residues: CASSPAGATEAFF. CDR3 bases: TGTGCCAGCAGCCCGGCAGGGGCCACTGAAGCTTTCTTT.